The 3 T cell receptor beta chains below all came from one sample that was sequenced in a study of blood T cells in healthy people across ages. Through a sample-barcoded 5' primer and a J-beta primer mix, a second PCR was run for 7 to 11 cycles. Via MiXCR, TCRdb re-called the 5' RACE reads, giving one row per CDR3 protein. Of around 1,700,000 distinct CDR3 sequences detected, about 30% appear once; the ten largest clones hold roughly 8%. The sequencing sample was made of blood. The receptor source for this set is a woman aged 25-40 years in good health.

On this clonotype: Germline is not matched at one junction end, which may reflect a read error. The CDR3 reads CASSLVTGGADVLTF. In DNA form, the CDR3 reads TGCGCCAGCAGCTTGGTAACAGGGGGGGCCGACGTCCTGACTTTC. The V gene is TRBV5-1, the J gene TRBJ2-6; D possibly corresponds to TRBD1 (8 bases). Germline V gene sequence: CDR1 SGHRS, CDR2 YFSETQ. This CDR3 is built from 15 residues.

This clonotype was picked up a small number of times. The chain recombines TRBV7-8 with TRBJ2-3; D ambiguous. Germline CDR1 and CDR2: SGHVS and FQNEAQ. The CDR3 has 13 residues. V shed 7 bases and J shed 4 bases, with 12 bases lying between them. The CDR3 DNA is TGTGCCAGCACCCCCTTGGGTGCAGATACGCAGTATTTT. It yields the protein CASTPLGADTQYF.

This clonotype appeared once. The chain combines TRBV5-1 with TRBJ1-1; 8 bases line up with TRBD1. V dropped 4 bases and J dropped 3; count of bases not matched to a gene: 5. Looked up from germline, CDR1 is SGHRS and CDR2 is YFSETQ. This CDR3 comprises 14 residues. This CDR3 reads CASSKDRVDTEAFF. DNA for the CDR3: TGCGCCAGCAGCAAGGACAGGGTGGACACTGAAGCTTTCTTT.